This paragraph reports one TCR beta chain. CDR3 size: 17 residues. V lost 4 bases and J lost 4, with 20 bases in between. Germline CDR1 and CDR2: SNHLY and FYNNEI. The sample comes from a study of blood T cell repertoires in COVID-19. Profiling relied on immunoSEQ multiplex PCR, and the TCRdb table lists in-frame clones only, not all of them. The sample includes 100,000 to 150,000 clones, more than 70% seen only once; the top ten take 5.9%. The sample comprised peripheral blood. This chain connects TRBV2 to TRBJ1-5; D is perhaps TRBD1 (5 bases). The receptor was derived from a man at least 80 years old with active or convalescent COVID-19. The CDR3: CASSAFGGALGNQPQHF. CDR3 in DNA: TGTGCCAGCAGTGCTTTCGGAGGGGCCCTAGGTAATCAGCCCCAGCATTTT. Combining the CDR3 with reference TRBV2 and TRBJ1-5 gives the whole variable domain EPEVTQTPSHQVTQMGQEVILRCVPISNHLYFYWYRQILGQKVEFLVSFYNNEISEKSEIFDDQFSVERPDGSNFTLKIRSTKLEDSAMYFCASSAFGGALGNQPQHFGDGTRLSIL.